This T cell receptor (beta chain) was observed in a study of blood T cell repertoires in COVID-19. As for the study in general: Italy, Spain and the United States were the sources of the convalescent and acute COVID-19 samples. The cDNA or gDNA used as material had been derived from T cells, B-cell-depleted T cells, or PBMCs.

Original analysis: Using reference gene primer amplification, nucleated cell counts were estimated. TCRdb's table, derived via immunoSEQ multiplex PCR, lists solely in-frame clones and lacks some. Clonal size and the V and J genes are those of that table, whereas D and trimming came from the DNA. The table records about 110,000 clones, 75% to 85% of them present only once. The specimen sequenced was peripheral blood. The clonotype was recovered from an elderly woman with active or convalescent COVID-19.

CDR3 sequence: CASSFVAGVGQFF. CDR3 DNA: TGTGCCAGCAGCTTTGTAGCGGGAGTTGGGCAGTTCTTC. This chain joins TRBV7-8 and TRBJ2-1, with 9 bases lining up with TRBD2. The germline CDR1 and CDR2 sequences are SGHVS and FQNEAQ. V lost 3 bases and J lost 12; bases outside the gene matches: 6. The CDR3 extends over 13 amino acids.